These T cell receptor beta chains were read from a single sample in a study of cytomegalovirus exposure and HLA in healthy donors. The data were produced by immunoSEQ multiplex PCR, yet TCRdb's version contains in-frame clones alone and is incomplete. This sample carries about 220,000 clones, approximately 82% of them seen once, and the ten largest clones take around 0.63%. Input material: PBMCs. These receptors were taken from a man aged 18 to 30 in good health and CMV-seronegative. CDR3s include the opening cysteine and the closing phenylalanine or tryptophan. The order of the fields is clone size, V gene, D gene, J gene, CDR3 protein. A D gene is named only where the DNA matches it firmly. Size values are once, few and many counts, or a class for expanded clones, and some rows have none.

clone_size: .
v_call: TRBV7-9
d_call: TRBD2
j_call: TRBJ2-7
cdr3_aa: CASSLVAGGSYEQYF

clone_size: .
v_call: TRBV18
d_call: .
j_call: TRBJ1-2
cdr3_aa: CASSPPGVYGYTF

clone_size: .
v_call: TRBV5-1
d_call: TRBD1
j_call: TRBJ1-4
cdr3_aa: CASSDDREEEKLFF

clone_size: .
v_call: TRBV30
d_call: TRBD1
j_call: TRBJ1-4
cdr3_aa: CAWSVGTGDKLFF

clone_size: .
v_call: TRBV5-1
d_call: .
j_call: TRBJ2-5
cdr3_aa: CASSQQETQYF

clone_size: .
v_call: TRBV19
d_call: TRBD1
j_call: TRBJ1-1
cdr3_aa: CASSIRGTGFGAFF

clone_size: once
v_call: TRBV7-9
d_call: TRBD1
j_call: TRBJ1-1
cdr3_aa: CASSPPGSRGQKGEAFF

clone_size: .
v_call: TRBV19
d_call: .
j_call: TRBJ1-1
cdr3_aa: CASRQGLLAFF

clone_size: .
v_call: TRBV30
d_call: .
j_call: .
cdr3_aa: CAWSVFSYEQYF

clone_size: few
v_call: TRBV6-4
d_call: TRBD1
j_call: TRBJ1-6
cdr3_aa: CASSETGGGSPLHF

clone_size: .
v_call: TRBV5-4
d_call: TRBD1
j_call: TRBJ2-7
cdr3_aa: CASSLTGGFEQYF

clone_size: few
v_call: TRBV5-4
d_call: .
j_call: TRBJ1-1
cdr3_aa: CASSLPGNTEAFF

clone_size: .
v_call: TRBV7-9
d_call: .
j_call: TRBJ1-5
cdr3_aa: CASSSHGGSNQPQHF

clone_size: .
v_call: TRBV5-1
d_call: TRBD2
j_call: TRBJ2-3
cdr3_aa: CASSLVTSGRGDTQYF

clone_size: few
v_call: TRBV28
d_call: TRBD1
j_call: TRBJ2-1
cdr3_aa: CASSWGTGSHEQFF

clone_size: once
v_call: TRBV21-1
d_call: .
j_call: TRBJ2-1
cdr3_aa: CASSSQGRRTNEQFF

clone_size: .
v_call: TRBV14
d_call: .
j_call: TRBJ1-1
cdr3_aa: CASSQFGEAFF

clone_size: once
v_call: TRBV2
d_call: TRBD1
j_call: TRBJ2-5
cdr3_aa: CASSGTGGVETQYF

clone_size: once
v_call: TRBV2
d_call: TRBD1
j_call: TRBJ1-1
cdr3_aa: CASSSDRGRLAFF

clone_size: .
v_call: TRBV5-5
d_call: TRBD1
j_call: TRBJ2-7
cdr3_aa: CASSFGQGNYEQYF

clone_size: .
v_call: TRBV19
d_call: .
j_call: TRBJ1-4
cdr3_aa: CASSKGTGDEKLFF

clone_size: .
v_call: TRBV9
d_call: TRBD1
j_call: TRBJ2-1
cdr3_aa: CASSVRPIPGTANEQFF

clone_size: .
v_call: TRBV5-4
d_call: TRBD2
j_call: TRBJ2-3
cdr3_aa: CASSLPTSVSTDTQYF

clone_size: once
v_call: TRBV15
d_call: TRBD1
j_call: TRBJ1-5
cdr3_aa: CATGSGTGNQPQHF

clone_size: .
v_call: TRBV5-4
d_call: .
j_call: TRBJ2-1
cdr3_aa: CASSFTGYNEQFF

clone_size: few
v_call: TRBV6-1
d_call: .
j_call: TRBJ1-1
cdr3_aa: CASSRAEAFF

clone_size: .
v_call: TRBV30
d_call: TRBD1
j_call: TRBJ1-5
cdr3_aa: CAWSAGTGNQPQHF

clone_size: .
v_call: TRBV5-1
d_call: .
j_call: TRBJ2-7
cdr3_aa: CASSLDRVEQYF

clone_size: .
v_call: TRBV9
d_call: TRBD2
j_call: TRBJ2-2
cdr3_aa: CASSVGWEGGGELFF

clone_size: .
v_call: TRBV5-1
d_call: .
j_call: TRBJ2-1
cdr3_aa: CASSWAGTPRDNEQFF

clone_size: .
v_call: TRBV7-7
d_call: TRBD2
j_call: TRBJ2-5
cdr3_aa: CASSTGTSGETQYF

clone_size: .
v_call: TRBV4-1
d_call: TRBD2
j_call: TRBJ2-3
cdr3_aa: CASSQLDMGLAGGTQYF

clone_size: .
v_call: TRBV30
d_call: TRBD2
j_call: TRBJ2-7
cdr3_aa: CAWSVRLAGVYEQYF

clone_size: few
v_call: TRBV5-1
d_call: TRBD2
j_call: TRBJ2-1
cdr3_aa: CASSLTSGSWENEQFF

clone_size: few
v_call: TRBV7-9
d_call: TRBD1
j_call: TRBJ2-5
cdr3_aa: CASSYRDRVETQYF

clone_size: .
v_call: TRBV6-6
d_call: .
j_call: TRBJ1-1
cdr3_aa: CASSYGGRNTEAFF

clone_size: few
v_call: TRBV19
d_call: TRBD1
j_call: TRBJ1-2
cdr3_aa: CASTQGGQGRNYGYTF

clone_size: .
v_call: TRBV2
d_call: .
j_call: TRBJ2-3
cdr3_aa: CASSAKRGTDTQYF

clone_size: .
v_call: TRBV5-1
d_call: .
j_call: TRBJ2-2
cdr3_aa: CASEPPGQNTGELFF

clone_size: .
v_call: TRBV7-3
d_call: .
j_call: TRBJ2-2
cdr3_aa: CASSSDRAGELFF

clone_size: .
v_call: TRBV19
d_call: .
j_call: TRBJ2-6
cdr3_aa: CASTRYRASGANVLTF

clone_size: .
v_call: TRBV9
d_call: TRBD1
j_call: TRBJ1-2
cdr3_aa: CASSVGGGDGYTF

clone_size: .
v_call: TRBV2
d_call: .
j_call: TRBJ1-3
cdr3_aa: CASSDWGVKYTIYF

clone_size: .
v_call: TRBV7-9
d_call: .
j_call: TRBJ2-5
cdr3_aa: CSSSLYFQETQYF

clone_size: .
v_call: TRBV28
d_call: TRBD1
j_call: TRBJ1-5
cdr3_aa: CASSFPPGQGSNQPQHF

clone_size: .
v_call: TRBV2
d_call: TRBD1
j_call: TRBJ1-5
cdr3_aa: CASSEQGANQPQHF

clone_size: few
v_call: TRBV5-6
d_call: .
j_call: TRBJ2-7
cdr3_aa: CASSLSGLARGYEQYF

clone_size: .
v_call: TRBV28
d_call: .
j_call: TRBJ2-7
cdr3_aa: CASSFGGINEQYF

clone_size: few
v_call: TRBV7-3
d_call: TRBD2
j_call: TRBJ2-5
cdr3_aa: CASSSGTSGGQETQYF

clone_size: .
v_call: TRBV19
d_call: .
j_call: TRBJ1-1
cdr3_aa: CASSISGVTEAFF

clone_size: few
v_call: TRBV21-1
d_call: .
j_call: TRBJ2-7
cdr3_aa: CASSVRDRGGSSYEQYF

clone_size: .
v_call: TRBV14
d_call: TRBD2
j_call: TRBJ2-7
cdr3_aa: CASSPSGRRYEQYF

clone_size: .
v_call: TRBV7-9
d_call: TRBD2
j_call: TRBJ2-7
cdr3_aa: CASSRTSGRNSYEQYF